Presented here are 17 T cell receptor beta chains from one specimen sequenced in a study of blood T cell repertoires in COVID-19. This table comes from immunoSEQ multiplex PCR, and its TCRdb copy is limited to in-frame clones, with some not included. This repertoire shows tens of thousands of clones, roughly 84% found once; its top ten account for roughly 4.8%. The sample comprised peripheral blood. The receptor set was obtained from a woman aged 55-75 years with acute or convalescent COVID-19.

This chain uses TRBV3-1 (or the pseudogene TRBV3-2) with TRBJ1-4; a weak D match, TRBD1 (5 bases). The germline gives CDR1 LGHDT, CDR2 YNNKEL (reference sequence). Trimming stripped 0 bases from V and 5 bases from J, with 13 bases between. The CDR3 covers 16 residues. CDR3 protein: CASSQETTVLNEKLFF. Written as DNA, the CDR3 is TGTGCCAGCAGCCAAGAGACGACAGTATTAAATGAAAAACTGTTTTTT.

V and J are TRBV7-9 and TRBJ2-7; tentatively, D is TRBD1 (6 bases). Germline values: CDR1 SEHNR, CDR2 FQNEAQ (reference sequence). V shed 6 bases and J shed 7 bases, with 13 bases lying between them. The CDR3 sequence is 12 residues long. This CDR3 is CASSFVQGEQYF. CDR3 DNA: TGTGCCAGCAGTTTCGTCCAGGGGGAGCAGTACTTC.

The CDR3 DNA is TGCGCCAGCACCCCATCGGGACAGGGGAACAGAGGCTACACCTTC. Protein: CASTPSGQGNRGYTF. V is TRBV4-1 and J is TRBJ1-2, with 10 bases fitting TRBD1. After removal of 7 bases from V and 8 bases from J, the junction contained 13 bases not matched to a gene. The CDR3 is 15 amino acids. Germline-derived CDR1 and CDR2 are MGHRA and YSYEKL.

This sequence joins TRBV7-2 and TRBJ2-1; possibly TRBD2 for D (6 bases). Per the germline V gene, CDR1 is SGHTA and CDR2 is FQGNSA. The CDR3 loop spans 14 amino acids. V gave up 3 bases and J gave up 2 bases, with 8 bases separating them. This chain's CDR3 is CASSLTGAYNEQFF. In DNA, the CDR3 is TGTGCCAGCAGCTTGACGGGAGCCTACAATGAGCAGTTCTTC.

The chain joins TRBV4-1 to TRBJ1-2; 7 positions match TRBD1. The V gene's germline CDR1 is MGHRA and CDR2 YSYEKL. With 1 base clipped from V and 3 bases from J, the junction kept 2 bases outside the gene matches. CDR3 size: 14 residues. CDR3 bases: TGCGCCAGCAGCCAAGCCGACAGGGACTATGGCTACACCTTC. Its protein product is CASSQADRDYGYTF.

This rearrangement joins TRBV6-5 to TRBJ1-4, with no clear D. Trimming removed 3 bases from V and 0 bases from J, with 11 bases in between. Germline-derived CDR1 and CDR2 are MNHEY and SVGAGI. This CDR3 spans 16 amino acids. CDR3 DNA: TGTGCCAGCAGTTATCTACCTACCACAACTAATGAAAAACTGTTTTTT. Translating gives CASSYLPTTTNEKLFF.

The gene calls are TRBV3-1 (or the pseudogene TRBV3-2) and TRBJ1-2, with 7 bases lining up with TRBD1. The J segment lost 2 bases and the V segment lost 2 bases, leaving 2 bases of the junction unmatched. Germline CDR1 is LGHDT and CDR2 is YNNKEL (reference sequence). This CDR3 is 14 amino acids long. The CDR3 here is CASSQLQGNYGYTF. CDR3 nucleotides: TGTGCCAGCAGCCAACTACAGGGGAACTATGGCTACACCTTC.

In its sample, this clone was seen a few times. CDR3 nucleotides: TGTGCCACCAGTGATTCCGTTGAAGCTTTCTTT. It codes for CATSDSVEAFF. The V call is TRBV24-1, the J call TRBJ1-1; D not certain. The CDR3 is 11 amino acids. Trimming removed 2 bases at V and 7 bases at J, with 4 bases between. CDR1 is KGHDR, CDR2 SFDVKD, per germline.

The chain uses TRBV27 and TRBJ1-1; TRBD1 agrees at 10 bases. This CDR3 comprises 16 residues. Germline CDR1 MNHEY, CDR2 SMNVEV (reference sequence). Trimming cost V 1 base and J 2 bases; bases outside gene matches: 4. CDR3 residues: CASSLWTGGSNTEAFF. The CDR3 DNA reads TGTGCCAGCAGTTTATGGACAGGGGGAAGTAACACTGAAGCTTTCTTT.

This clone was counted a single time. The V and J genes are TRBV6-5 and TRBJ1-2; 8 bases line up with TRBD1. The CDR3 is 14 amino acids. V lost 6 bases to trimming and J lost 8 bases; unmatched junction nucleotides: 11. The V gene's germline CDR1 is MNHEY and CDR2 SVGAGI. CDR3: CASRNLGTGDGYTF. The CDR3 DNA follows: TGTGCCAGCAGGAACCTGGGGACAGGAGACGGCTACACCTTC.

For the CDR3, the DNA is TGTGCCAGCAGCCTGAGCGGGGGGGCCGCAGATACGCAGTATTTT. Its translation: CASSLSGGAADTQYF. The V and J genes are TRBV9 and TRBJ2-3, with 10 bases matching TRBD2. Germline V gene data show CDR1 as SGDLS and CDR2 as YYNGEE. Trimming cost V 4 bases and J 4 bases; bases outside gene matches: 6. The CDR3 extends over 15 amino acids.

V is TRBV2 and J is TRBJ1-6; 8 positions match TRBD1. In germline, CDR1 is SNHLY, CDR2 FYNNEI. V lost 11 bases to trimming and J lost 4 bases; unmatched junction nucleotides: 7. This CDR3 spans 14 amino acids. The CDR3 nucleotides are TGTGCCGGACGACAGGGGTTATATAATTCACCCCTCCACTTT. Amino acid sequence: CAGRQGLYNSPLHF.

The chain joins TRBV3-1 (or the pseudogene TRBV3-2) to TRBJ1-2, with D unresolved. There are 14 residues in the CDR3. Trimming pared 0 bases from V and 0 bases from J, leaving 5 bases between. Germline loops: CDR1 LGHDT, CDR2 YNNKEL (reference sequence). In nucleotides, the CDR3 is TGTGCCAGCAGCCAAGAGCGTGCTAACTATGGCTACACCTTC. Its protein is CASSQERANYGYTF.

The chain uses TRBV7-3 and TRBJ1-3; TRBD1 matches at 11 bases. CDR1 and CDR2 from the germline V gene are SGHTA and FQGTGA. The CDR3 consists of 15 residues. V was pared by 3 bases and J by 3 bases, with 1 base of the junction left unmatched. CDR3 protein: CASSFGTGGGNTIYF. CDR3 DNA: TGTGCCAGCAGCTTCGGGACAGGGGGTGGAAACACCATATATTTT.

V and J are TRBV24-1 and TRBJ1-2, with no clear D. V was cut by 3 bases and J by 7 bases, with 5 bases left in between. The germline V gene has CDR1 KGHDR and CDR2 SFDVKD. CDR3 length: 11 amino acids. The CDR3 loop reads CATSDLSGYTF. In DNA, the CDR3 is TGTGCCACCAGTGATCTATCTGGCTACACCTTC.

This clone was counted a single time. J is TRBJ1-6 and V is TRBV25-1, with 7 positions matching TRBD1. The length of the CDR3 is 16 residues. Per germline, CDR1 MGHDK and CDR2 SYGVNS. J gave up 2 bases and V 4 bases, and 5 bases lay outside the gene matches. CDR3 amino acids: CASSAGTATYNSPLHF. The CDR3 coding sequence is TGTGCCAGCAGTGCCGGGACAGCCACCTATAATTCACCCCTCCACTTT.

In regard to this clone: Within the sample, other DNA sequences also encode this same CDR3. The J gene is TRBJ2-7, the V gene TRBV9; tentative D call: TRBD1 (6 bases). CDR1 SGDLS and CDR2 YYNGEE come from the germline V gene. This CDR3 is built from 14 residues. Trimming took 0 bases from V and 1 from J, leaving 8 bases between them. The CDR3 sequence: CASSVGTVSYEQYF. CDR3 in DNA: TGTGCCAGCAGCGTAGGGACAGTATCCTACGAGCAGTACTTC.